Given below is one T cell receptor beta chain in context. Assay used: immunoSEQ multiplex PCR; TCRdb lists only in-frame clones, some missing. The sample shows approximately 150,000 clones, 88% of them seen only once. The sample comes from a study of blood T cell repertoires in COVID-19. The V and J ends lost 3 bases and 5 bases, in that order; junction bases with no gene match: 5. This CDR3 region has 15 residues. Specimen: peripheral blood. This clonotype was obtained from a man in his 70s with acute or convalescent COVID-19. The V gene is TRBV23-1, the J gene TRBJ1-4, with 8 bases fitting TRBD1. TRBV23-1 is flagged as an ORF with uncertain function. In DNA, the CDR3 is TGCGCCAGCAGTCACCCCGGGACAGGAAATGAAAAACTGTTTTTT. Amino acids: CASSHPGTGNEKLFF.